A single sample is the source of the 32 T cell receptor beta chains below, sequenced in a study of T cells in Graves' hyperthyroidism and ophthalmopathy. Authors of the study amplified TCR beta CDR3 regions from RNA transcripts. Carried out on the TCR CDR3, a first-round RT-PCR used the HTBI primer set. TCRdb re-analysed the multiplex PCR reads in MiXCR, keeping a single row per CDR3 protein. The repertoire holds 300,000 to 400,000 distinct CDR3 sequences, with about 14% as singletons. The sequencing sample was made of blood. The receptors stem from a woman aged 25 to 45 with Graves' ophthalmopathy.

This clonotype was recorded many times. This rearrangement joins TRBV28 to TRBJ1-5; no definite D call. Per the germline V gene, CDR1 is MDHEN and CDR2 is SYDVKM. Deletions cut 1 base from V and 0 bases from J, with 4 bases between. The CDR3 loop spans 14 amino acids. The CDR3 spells CASSLYASNQPQHF. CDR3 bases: TGTGCCAGCAGTTTATACGCTAGCAATCAGCCCCAGCATTTT. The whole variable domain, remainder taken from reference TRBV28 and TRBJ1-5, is DVKVTQSSRYLVKRTGEKVFLECVQDMDHENMFWYRQDPGLGLRLIYFSYDVKMKEKGDIPEGYSVSREKKERFSLILESASTNQTSMYLCASSLYASNQPQHFGDGTRLSIL.

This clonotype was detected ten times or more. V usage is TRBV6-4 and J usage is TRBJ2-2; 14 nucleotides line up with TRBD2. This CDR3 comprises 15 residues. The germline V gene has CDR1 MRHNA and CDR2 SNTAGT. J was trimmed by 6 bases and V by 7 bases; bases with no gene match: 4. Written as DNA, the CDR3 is TGTGCCAGCACTTCGACTAGCGGGGGGGCCGGGGAGCTGTTTTTT. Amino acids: CASTSTSGGAGELFF.

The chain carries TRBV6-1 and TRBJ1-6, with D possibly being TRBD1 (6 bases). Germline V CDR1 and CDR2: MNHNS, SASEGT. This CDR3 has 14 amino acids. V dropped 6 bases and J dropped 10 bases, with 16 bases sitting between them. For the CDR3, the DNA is TGTGCCAGCAGGACCACAGGGCCCGGGTCACCCCTCCACTTT. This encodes CASRTTGPGSPLHF.

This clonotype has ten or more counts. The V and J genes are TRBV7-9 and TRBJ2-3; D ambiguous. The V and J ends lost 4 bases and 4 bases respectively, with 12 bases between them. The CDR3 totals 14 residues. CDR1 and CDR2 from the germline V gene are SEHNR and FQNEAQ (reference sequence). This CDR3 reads CASSSTRRPDTQYF. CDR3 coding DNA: TGTGCCAGCAGCTCCACCAGACGGCCAGATACGCAGTATTTT.

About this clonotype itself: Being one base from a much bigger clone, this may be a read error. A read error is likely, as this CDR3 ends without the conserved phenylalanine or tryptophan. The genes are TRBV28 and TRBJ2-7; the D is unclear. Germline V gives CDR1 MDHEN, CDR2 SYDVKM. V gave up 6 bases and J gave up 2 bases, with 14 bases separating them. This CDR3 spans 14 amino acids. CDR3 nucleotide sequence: TGTGCCAGCAGCAGGCGAAGTGTCACCTACGAGCAGTACCTC. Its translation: CASSRRSVTYEQYL.

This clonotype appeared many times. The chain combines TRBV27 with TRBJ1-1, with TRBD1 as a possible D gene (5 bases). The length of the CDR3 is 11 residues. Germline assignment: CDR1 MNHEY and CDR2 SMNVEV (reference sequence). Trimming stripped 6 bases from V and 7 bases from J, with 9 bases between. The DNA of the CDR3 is TGTGCCAGCAGCGCAAGGGGTGAAGCTTTCTTT. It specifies CASSARGEAFF.

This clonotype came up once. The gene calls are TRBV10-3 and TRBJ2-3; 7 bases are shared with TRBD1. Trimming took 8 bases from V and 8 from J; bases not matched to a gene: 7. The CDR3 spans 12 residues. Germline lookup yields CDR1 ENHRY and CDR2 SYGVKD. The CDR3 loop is CAIGTALATQYF. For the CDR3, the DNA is TGTGCCATCGGGACAGCTTTGGCTACGCAGTATTTT.

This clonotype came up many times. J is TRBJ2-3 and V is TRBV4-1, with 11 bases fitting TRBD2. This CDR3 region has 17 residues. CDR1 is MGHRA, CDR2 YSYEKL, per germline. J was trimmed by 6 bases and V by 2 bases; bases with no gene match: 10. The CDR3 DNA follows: TGCGCCAGCAGCCAATACCTTAGCGGGGGGGCCGGGGATACGCAGTATTTT. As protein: CASSQYLSGGAGDTQYF.

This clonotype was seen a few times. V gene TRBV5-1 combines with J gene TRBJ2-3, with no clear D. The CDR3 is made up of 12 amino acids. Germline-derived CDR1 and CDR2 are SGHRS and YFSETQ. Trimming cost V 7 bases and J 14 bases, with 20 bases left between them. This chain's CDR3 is CASAKAGPVWYF. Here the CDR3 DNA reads TGCGCCAGCGCCAAGGCAGGACCGGTTTGGTATTTT.

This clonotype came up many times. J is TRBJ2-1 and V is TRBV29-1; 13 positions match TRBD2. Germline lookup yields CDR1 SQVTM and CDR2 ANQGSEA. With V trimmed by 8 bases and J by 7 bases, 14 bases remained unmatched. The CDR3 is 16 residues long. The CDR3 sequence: CSFRTSGGAWGNEQFF. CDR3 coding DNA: TGCAGCTTCAGAACTAGCGGGGGGGCCTGGGGGAATGAGCAGTTCTTC.

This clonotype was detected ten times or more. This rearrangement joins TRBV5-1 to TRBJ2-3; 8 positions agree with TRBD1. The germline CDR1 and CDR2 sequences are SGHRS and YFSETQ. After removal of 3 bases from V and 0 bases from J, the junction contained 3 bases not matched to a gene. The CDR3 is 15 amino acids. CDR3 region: CASSSRDRSTDTQYF. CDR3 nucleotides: TGCGCCAGCAGCTCCAGGGACAGGAGCACAGATACGCAGTATTTT.

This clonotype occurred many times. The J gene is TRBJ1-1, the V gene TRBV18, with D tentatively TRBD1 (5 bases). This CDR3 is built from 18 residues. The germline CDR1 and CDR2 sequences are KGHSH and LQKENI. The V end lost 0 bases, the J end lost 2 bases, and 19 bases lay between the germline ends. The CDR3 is CASSPPHLGGRRNTEAFF. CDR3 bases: TGTGCCAGCTCACCACCACATTTGGGGGGACGTCGAAACACTGAAGCTTTCTTT.

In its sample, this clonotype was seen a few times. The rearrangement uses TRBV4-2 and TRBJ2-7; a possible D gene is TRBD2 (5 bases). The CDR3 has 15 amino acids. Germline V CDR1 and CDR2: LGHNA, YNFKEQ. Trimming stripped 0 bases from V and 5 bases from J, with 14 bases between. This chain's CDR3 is CASSQDSGSRDEQYF. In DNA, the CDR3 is TGTGCCAGCAGCCAAGATTCGGGGTCGAGGGACGAGCAGTACTTC.

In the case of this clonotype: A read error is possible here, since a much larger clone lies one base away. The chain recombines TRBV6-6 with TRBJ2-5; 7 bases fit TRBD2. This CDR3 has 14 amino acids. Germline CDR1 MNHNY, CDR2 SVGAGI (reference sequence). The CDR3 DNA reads TGTGCCCGCAGTTACTCGGGGGGACAAGAGACCCAGTACTTC. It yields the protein CARSYSGGQETQYF.

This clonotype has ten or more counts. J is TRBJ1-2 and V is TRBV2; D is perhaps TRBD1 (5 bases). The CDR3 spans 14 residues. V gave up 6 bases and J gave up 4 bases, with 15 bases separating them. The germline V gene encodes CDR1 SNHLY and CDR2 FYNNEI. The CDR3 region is CASRRDRPIYGYTF. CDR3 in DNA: TGTGCCAGCAGACGGGACCGTCCCATCTATGGCTACACCTTC.

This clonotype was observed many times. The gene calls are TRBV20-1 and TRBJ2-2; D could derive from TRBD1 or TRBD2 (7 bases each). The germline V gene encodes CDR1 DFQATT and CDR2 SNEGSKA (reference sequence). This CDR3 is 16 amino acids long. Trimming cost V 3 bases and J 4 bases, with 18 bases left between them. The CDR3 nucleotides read TGCAGTGCTAGGAGCAGGGGGGGCGCGGGCACCGGGGAGCTGTTTTTT. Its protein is CSARSRGGAGTGELFF.

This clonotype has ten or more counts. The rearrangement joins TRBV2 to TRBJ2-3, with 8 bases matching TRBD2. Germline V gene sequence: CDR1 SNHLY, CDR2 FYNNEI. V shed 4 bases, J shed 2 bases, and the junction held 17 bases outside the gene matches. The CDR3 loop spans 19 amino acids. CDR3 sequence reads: CASSVGRTSLDPFTDTQYF. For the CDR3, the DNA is TGTGCCAGCAGTGTTGGTAGGACTAGCTTGGATCCATTCACAGATACGCAGTATTTT.

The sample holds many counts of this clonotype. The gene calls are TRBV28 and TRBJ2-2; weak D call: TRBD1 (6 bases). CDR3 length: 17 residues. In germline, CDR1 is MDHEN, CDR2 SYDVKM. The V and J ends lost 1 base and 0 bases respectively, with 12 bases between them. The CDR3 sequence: CASSLLGGAANTGELFF. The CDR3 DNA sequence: TGTGCCAGCAGTTTATTAGGGGGAGCCGCGAACACCGGGGAGCTGTTTTTT.

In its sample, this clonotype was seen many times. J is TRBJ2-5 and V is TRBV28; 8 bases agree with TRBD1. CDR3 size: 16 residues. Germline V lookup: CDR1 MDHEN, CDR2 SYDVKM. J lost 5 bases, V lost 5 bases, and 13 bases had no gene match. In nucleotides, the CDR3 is TGTGCCAGCAGTCTCCAACCGGGACAGGTCGGGGAGACCCAGTACTTC. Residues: CASSLQPGQVGETQYF.

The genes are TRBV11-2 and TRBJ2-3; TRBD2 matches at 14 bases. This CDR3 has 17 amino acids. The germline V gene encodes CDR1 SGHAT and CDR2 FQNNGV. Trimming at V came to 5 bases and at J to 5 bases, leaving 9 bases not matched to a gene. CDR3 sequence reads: CASSPTGLAGGEDTQYF. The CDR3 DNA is TGTGCCAGCAGCCCAACCGGACTAGCGGGGGGTGAAGATACGCAGTATTTT.

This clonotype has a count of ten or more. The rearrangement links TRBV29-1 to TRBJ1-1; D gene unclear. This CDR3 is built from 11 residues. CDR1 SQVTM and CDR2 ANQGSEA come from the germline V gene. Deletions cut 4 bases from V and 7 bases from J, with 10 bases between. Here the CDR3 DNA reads TGCAGCGTTGGGCAGCTGTTTGAAGCTTTCTTT. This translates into CSVGQLFEAFF.

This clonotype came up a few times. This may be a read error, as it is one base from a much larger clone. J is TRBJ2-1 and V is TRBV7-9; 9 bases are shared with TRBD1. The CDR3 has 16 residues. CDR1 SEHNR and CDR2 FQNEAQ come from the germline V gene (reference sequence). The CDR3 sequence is CTSSQVGTGRYNEQFF. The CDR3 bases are TGTACCAGCAGCCAAGTGGGGACAGGGAGGTACAATGAGCAGTTCTTC.

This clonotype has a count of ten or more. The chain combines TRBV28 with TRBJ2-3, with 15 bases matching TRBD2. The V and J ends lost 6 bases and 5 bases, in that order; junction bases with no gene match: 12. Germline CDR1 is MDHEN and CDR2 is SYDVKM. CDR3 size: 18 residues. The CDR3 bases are TGTGCCAGCAGGGCACCGGGACTAGCGGGGGGACCTCAAGATACGCAGTATTTT. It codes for CASRAPGLAGGPQDTQYF.

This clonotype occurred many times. The CDR3 sequence is CASSNRGLPLEAFF. In DNA, the CDR3 is TGTGCCAGCAGTAACAGGGGCCTCCCCCTTGAAGCTTTCTTT. This rearrangement joins TRBV28 to TRBJ1-1; 7 bases agree with TRBD1. V was clipped by 5 bases and J by 7 bases; unmatched bases: 10. The CDR3 length is 14 residues. Germline CDR1 is MDHEN and CDR2 is SYDVKM.

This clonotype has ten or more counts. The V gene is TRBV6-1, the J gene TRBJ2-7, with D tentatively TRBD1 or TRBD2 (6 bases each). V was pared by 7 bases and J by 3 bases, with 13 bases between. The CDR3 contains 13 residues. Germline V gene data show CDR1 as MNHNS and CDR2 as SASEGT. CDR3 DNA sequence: TGTGCCAGCAAATGGGGGGCTGGCTACGAGCAGTACTTC. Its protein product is CASKWGAGYEQYF.

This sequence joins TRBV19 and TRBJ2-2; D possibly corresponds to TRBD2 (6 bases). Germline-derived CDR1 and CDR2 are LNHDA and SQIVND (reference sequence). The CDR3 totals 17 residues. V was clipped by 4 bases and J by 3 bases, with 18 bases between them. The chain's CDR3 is CASSSRGGVDYTGELFF. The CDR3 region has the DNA TGTGCCAGTAGTAGCCGAGGAGGGGTAGATTACACCGGGGAGCTGTTTTTT.

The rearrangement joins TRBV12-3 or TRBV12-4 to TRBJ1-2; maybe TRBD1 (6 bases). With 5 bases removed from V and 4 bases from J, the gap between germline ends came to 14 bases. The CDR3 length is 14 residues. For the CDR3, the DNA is TGTGCCAGCAGTCCCCTCAGGGGTACCTATGGCTACACCTTC. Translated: CASSPLRGTYGYTF.

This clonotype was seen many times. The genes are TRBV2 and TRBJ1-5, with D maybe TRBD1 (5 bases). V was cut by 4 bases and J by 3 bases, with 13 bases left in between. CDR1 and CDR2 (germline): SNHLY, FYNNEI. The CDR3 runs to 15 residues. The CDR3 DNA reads TGTGCCAGCAGTGTCGGCCAGGGCCCCAATCAGCCCCAGCATTTT. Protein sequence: CASSVGQGPNQPQHF.

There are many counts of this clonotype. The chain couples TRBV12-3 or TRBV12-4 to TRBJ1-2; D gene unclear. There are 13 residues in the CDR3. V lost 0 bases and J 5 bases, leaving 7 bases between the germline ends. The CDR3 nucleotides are TGTGCCAGCAGTTTAGCCGGACTATATGGCTACACCTTC. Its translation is CASSLAGLYGYTF.

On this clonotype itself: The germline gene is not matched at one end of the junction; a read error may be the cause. The CDR3 protein is CSARTGGADTRYF. The CDR3 region has the DNA TGCAGCGCCAGGACAGGGGGTGCAGATACGCGGTATTTT. The chain couples TRBV29-1 to TRBJ2-3, with TRBD1 identical over 10 bases. Germline values: CDR1 SQVTM, CDR2 ANQGSEA. This CDR3 contains 13 residues.

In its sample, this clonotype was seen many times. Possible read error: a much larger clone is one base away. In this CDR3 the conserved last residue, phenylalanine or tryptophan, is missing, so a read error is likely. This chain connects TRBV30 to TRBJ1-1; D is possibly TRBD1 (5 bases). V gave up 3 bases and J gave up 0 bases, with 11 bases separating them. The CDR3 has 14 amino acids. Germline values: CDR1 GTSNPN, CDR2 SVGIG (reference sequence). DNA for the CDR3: TGTGCCTGGAGAGGACCGACAGTGAACACTGAAGCTTTCCTT. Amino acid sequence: CAWRGPTVNTEAFL.

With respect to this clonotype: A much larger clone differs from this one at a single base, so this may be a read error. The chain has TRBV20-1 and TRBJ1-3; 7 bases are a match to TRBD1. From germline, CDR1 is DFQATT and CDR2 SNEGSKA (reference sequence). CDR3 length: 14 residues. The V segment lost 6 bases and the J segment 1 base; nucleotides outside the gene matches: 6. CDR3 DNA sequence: TGCAGTGCAGTACAGACAGGGTCTGGAAACACCATATATTTT. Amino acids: CSAVQTGSGNTIYF.